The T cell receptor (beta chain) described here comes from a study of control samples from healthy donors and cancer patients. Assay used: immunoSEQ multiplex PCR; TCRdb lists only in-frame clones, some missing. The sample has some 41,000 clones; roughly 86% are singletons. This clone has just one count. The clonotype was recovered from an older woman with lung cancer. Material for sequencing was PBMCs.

CDR3 in amino acids: CASSYTDRGQREQYF. The CDR3 DNA follows: TGTGCCAGCAGTTACACGGACAGGGGGCAACGCGAGCAGTACTTC. The V gene is TRBV6-6, the J gene TRBJ2-7; 11 bases map to TRBD1. J lost 6 bases, V lost 2 bases, and 6 bases had no gene match. The germline gives CDR1 MNHNY, CDR2 SVGAGI (reference sequence). There are 15 residues in the CDR3.